These 28 T cell receptor beta chains were sequenced from one sample in a study of response to subunit inactivated influenza vaccine. TCRdb fed the RT-PCR reads into MiXCR, producing one record per CDR3 protein. This repertoire shows 500,000 to 650,000 distinct CDR3 sequences, about 8% found once; its top ten account for over 10%. The input for sequencing was PBMCs from blood, taken roughly 24 months after vaccination. The receptor set was obtained from a man aged 50 to 75 who received an inactivated influenza vaccine.

The chain combines TRBV20-1 with TRBJ2-7; TRBD2 agrees at 8 bases. V lost 4 bases to trimming and J lost 2 bases; unmatched junction nucleotides: 7. From germline, CDR1 is DFQATT and CDR2 SNEGSKA (reference sequence). The length of the CDR3 is 14 residues. The CDR3 loop reads CSAIRLALTYEQYF. The CDR3 DNA reads TGCAGTGCTATCCGACTAGCGCTAACCTACGAGCAGTACTTC.

The CDR3 region has the DNA TGTGCCAGCAGCTTGGACAGGGCCCCAGAGACCCAGTACTTC. Protein product: CASSLDRAPETQYF. V gene TRBV11-2 combines with J gene TRBJ2-5; TRBD1 matches 8 bases. This CDR3 has 14 residues. J gave up 4 bases and V 3 bases, and 4 bases lay outside the gene matches. Germline-derived CDR1 and CDR2 are SGHAT and FQNNGV.

This chain joins TRBV29-1 and TRBJ1-1, with TRBD1 identical over 10 bases. This CDR3 region has 13 residues. Germline V gene sequence: CDR1 SQVTM, CDR2 ANQGSEA. Trimming removed 7 bases from V and 3 bases from J; junction bases left unmatched: 5. DNA of the CDR3: TGCAGCGGCGCGGGACAGGGGCACACTGAAGCTTTCTTT. Its protein product is CSGAGQGHTEAFF.

This clonotype showed up many times. The CDR3 spells CASSLQRAVGDTQYF. Here the CDR3 DNA reads TGCGCCAGCAGCTTACAGCGGGCGGTAGGGGATACGCAGTATTTT. This chain uses TRBV5-1 with TRBJ2-3, with D tentatively TRBD2 (6 bases). This CDR3 has 15 residues. The V end was cut by 2 bases, the J end by 6 bases, with 16 bases between. Per germline, CDR1 SGHRS and CDR2 YFSETQ.

This clonotype has a handful of counts. The V call is TRBV20-1, the J call TRBJ2-3; possible D gene TRBD1, 5 bases. CDR3 length: 15 residues. The germline CDR1 and CDR2 sequences are DFQATT and SNEGSKA (reference sequence). The V end lost 6 bases, the J end lost 1 base, and 17 bases lay between the germline ends. In DNA, the CDR3 is TGCAGTGCGTGGGGCAGGGAAACCGGCACAGATACGCAGTATTTT. It yields the protein CSAWGRETGTDTQYF.

In its sample, this clonotype was seen a few times. The rearrangement joins TRBV4-2 to TRBJ2-2, with a possible D match to TRBD2 (5 bases). V was clipped by 0 bases and J by 1 base, with 9 bases between them. Germline V gene sequence: CDR1 LGHNA, CDR2 YNFKEQ. The CDR3 length is 16 residues. CDR3 in DNA: TGTGCCAGCAGCCAAGATTGGAGGCGGAACACCGGGGAGCTGTTTTTT. Translation gives CASSQDWRRNTGELFF.

This clonotype has just a few counts. V gene TRBV21-1 combines with J gene TRBJ2-7. TRBV21-1 is a pseudogene locus. The CDR3 covers 15 residues. CDR3 DNA: TGTGCCAGCAGCAAACCACCAGCAAGCTCCTACGAGCAGTACTTC. This encodes CASSKPPASSYEQYF.

The gene calls are TRBV7-9 and TRBJ2-2; no reliable D call. The V end was cut by 0 bases, the J end by 7 bases, with 12 bases between. The CDR3 is 15 amino acids. Germline V gene lookup returns CDR1 SEHNR and CDR2 FQNEAQ (reference sequence). The CDR3 DNA reads TGTGCCAGCAGCTTAGCCCCCATCAGTTTCGGGGAGCTGTTTTTT. Translated: CASSLAPISFGELFF.

This clonotype was found a few times. The V call is TRBV20-1, the J call TRBJ2-3; D not resolved. Germline lookup yields CDR1 DFQATT and CDR2 SNEGSKA (reference sequence). The germline V and J ends were trimmed by 6 bases and 10 bases, with 14 bases remaining between them. This CDR3 spans 11 amino acids. The chain's CDR3 is CSAAGRRSQYF. The CDR3 DNA is TGCAGTGCCGCAGGAAGAAGATCGCAGTATTTT.

The rearrangement links TRBV18 to TRBJ2-1; 8 nucleotides align to TRBD2. The CDR3 totals 16 residues. Germline lookup yields CDR1 KGHSH and CDR2 LQKENI. With 3 bases clipped from V and 6 bases from J, the junction kept 10 bases outside the gene matches. The CDR3 here is CASSPPASGSLNEQFF. The CDR3, as DNA: TGTGCCAGCTCACCCCCAGCCAGCGGGAGTCTCAATGAGCAGTTCTTC.

DNA for the CDR3: TGCAGTGCTAGAGAAAGGGAACTCTCCACTGAAGCTTTCTTT. Translated: CSARERELSTEAFF. The V call is TRBV20-1, the J call TRBJ1-1; no reliable D call. This CDR3 is 14 amino acids long. The V gene's germline CDR1 is DFQATT and CDR2 SNEGSKA (reference sequence). The V and J ends lost 0 bases and 4 bases respectively, with 12 bases between them.

With respect to this clonotype: This may stem from a read error, because a much larger clone lies one nucleotide away. Likely a read error: the CDR3 ends without its conserved phenylalanine or tryptophan. The DNA of the CDR3 is TGCAGTGCTACGGAGGACAGCACCGCAGATACGCAGTATTCT. It encodes CSATEDSTADTQYS. The rearrangement joins TRBV20-1 to TRBJ2-3; D might be TRBD1 (6 bases). This CDR3 contains 14 residues. The germline gives CDR1 DFQATT, CDR2 SNEGSKA (reference sequence). Trimming left V 4 bases short and J 4 bases short, with 15 bases between.

This clonotype was picked up a small number of times. J is TRBJ2-1 and V is TRBV7-2; 9 nucleotides match TRBD2. J was trimmed by 2 bases and V by 4 bases; bases with no gene match: 6. The CDR3 has 16 residues. CDR1 is SGHTA and CDR2 is FQGNSA in the germline V gene. The CDR3 protein is CASSSQSGGTYNEQFF. In nucleotides, the CDR3 is TGTGCCAGCAGCTCTCAGAGCGGGGGGACCTACAATGAGCAGTTCTTC.

This clonotype has more than one count but fewer than ten. The V call is TRBV5-1, the J call TRBJ1-5, with D unresolved. CDR1 and CDR2 from the germline V gene are SGHRS and YFSETQ. The CDR3 is 15 residues long. Trimming pared 0 bases from V and 5 bases from J, leaving 12 bases between. The CDR3 sequence is CASSLGGENYQPQHF. The CDR3 coding sequence is TGCGCCAGCAGCTTGGGTGGCGAGAACTATCAGCCCCAGCATTTT.

This clonotype was seen ten or more times. This sequence joins TRBV20-1 and TRBJ2-1; 9 positions agree with TRBD2. Germline V CDR1 and CDR2: DFQATT, SNEGSKA (reference sequence). With 6 bases clipped from V and 4 bases from J, the junction kept 7 bases outside the gene matches. This CDR3 has 14 amino acids. The CDR3 sequence: CSARSGGQYNEQFF. The DNA for the CDR3 is TGCAGTGCGCGGAGCGGGGGGCAGTACAATGAGCAGTTCTTC.

This clonotype was seen a few times. This chain's CDR3 is CAISESAGGNNEQFF. The CDR3 DNA is TGTGCCATCAGTGAGTCTGCGGGGGGAAACAATGAGCAGTTCTTC. This rearrangement joins TRBV10-3 to TRBJ2-1, with 8 bases lining up with TRBD2. V trimming: 0 bases; J trimming: 5 bases; junction bases outside the gene matches: 3. Germline assignment: CDR1 ENHRY and CDR2 SYGVKD. The CDR3 contains 15 residues.

In its sample, this clonotype was seen many times. The chain combines TRBV20-1 with TRBJ2-1, with TRBD1 identical over 8 bases. Germline CDR1 and CDR2: DFQATT and SNEGSKA (reference sequence). V shed 6 bases and J 0 bases; nucleotides not matched to a gene: 10. This CDR3 is 16 amino acids long. In nucleotides, the CDR3 is TGCAGTGCAAGGCGGGGAACAGGGGGCTCCTACAATGAGCAGTTCTTC. It is translated as CSARRGTGGSYNEQFF.

The chain recombines TRBV11-2 with TRBJ2-5; 12 nucleotides agree with TRBD2. Germline V gene lookup returns CDR1 SGHAT and CDR2 FQNNGV. This CDR3 region has 16 residues. Losses at the gene ends were 5 bases for V and 4 bases for J; bases not matched to a gene: 8. The CDR3 region is CASSALAGGRGETQYF. In DNA, the CDR3 is TGTGCCAGCAGCGCTCTAGCGGGGGGGAGAGGAGAGACCCAGTACTTC.

This clonotype was counted between two and nine times. The rearrangement joins TRBV20-1 to TRBJ2-7; D possibly corresponds to TRBD1 (6 bases). In germline, CDR1 is DFQATT, CDR2 SNEGSKA (reference sequence). The V and J ends lost 2 bases and 3 bases respectively, with 17 bases between them. This CDR3 has 15 amino acids. In DNA, the CDR3 is TGCAGTGCTAGAATTCCGGGACGGACAGTCTACGAGCAGTACTTC. Translation: CSARIPGRTVYEQYF.

Concerning this clonotype itself: At one boundary the junction diverges from the germline segment, which might be a read error. CDR3 residues: CASSSIQEIQYF. CDR3 in DNA: TGTGCCAGCAGCTCGATACAAGAGATCCAGTACTTC. This sequence joins TRBV5-6 and TRBJ2-5; D call uncertain. This CDR3 contains 12 residues. Germline CDR1 and CDR2: SGHDT and YYEEEE.

V usage is TRBV20-1 and J usage is TRBJ2-1; 14 nucleotides agree with TRBD2. J gave up 12 bases and V 1 base, and 8 bases lay outside the gene matches. The CDR3 has 15 residues. Germline V gene data show CDR1 as DFQATT and CDR2 as SNEGSKA (reference sequence). This CDR3 reads CSARVVGTSGSGQFF. CDR3 bases: TGCAGTGCTAGAGTGGTTGGGACTAGCGGGAGTGGGCAGTTCTTC.

The chain is built from TRBV27 and TRBJ2-6, with 10 bases matching TRBD1. The CDR3 is 17 amino acids. Germline-derived CDR1 and CDR2 are MNHEY and SMNVEV (reference sequence). V shed 8 bases, J shed 3 bases, and the junction held 10 bases outside the gene matches. This CDR3 is CASGLGQGRSGANVLTF. Here the CDR3 DNA reads TGTGCCAGCGGCCTGGGACAGGGGAGGAGTGGGGCCAACGTCCTGACTTTC.

J is TRBJ2-7 and V is TRBV4-2; 9 bases agree with TRBD2. The CDR3 runs 15 residues. V was pared by 3 bases and J by 2 bases, with 5 bases of the junction left unmatched. CDR1 and CDR2 (germline): LGHNA, YNFKEQ. CDR3 DNA: TGTGCCAGCAGCCACGGACTAGCGAGAGCCTACGAGCAGTACTTC. This gives the protein CASSHGLARAYEQYF.

This clonotype appeared a few times. V usage is TRBV7-2 and J usage is TRBJ2-7, with TRBD2 matching 11 bases. The germline V gene encodes CDR1 SGHTA and CDR2 FQGNSA. V lost 8 bases and J lost 2; bases outside the gene matches: 8. The CDR3 covers 15 residues. The CDR3 DNA follows: TGTGCCAGCGCCATTAGCGGGAGGGTTCCCTACGAGCAGTACTTC. It is translated as CASAISGRVPYEQYF.

The chain has TRBV5-1 and TRBJ2-5; perhaps TRBD1 as D (6 bases). The CDR3 is made up of 14 amino acids. Germline values: CDR1 SGHRS, CDR2 YFSETQ. V dropped 3 bases and J dropped 1 base, with 10 bases sitting between them. In nucleotides, the CDR3 is TGCGCCAGCAGCTACGGACAGAGCCAAGAGACCCAGTACTTC. This encodes CASSYGQSQETQYF.

This clonotype was counted between two and nine times. The chain joins TRBV2 to TRBJ1-6; D is unclear. CDR1 is SNHLY, CDR2 FYNNEI, per germline. The CDR3 sequence is 14 residues long. Trimming removed 2 bases at V and 8 bases at J, with 10 bases between. In nucleotides, the CDR3 is TGTGCCAGCAGTGAATGGACGGATTATTCACCCCTCCACTTT. This translates into CASSEWTDYSPLHF. Together with reference TRBV2 and TRBJ1-6, the CDR3 gives the full variable domain: EPEVTQTPSHQVTQMGQEVILRCVPISNHLYFYWYRQILGQKVEFLVSFYNNEISEKSEIFDDQFSVERPDGSNFTLKIRSTKLEDSAMYFCASSEWTDYSPLHFGNGTRLTVT.

This clonotype was detected only a few times. This rearrangement joins TRBV7-3 to TRBJ1-1, with TRBD1 matching 8 bases. V lost 4 bases, J lost 0 bases, and 7 bases stayed unmatched. The CDR3 contains 16 residues. The germline V gene has CDR1 SGHTA and CDR2 FQGTGA. The CDR3 coding sequence is TGTGCCAGCAGCTACACCCCGGGACAGGTGAACACTGAAGCTTTCTTT. Translation gives CASSYTPGQVNTEAFF.

In this sample, this clonotype turned up many times. DNA of the CDR3: TGCAGCGTAGCGGGAACCGGGGAGCTGTTTTTT. It encodes CSVAGTGELFF. J is TRBJ2-2 and V is TRBV29-1; 7 bases agree with TRBD2. Per the germline V gene, CDR1 is SQVTM and CDR2 is ANQGSEA. V lost 6 bases and J lost 5; bases outside the gene matches: 0. This CDR3 is 11 amino acids long.